A selection of T cell receptor beta chains follows, all from one sample in a study of shared clonotypes between healthy human individuals. Generated by immunoSEQ multiplex PCR, the TCRdb table keeps only in-frame clones and is missing some. The sample gives roughly 2.2 million clones, approximately 93% of which show up once; under 0.45% is in the top ten. Sequenced input: naive CD4+ T cells from PBMCs. The receptors stem from a man aged 18 to 30 in good health. Some clones in this sample may be carry-over from other donors' samples. Each CDR3 is given with its conserved first and last residue. A D gene is named only where the DNA matches it firmly. Clone sizes are given selectively: once, few, many, or a class where the clone is expanded.

j_gene: TRBJ2-5; abundance: once; d_gene: -; v_gene: TRBV7-8; CDR3aa: CASSLGPLTGRGETQYF; CDR3nt: TGTGCCAGCAGCTTAGGTCCCCTGACGGGACGAGGAGAGACCCAGTACTTC
j_gene: TRBJ2-3; abundance: -; d_gene: -; v_gene: TRBV7-2; CDR3aa: CASSPIDATDTQYF; CDR3nt: TGTGCCAGCAGCCCTATCGACGCGACAGATACGCAGTATTTT
j_gene: TRBJ2-5; abundance: -; d_gene: TRBD2; v_gene: TRBV19; CDR3aa: CASSIRAWNGRGETQYF; CDR3nt: TGTGCCAGTAGTATTCGGGCCTGGAACGGGAGGGGGGAGACCCAGTACTTC
j_gene: TRBJ2-1; abundance: -; d_gene: -; v_gene: TRBV30; CDR3aa: CAWISRPLYNEQFF; CDR3nt: TGTGCCTGGATCAGTAGGCCCCTTTACAATGAGCAGTTCTTC
j_gene: TRBJ2-1; abundance: -; d_gene: TRBD1; v_gene: TRBV10-1; CDR3aa: CASSESRGQGPGEQFF; CDR3nt: TGCGCCAGCAGTGAGTCGAGGGGACAGGGGCCGGGTGAGCAGTTCTTC
j_gene: TRBJ2-1; abundance: -; d_gene: TRBD2; v_gene: TRBV19; CDR3aa: CASTQSSGYYNEQFF; CDR3nt: TGTGCCAGTACTCAGTCTAGCGGATACTACAATGAGCAGTTCTTC
j_gene: TRBJ2-7; abundance: -; d_gene: -; v_gene: TRBV20-1; CDR3aa: CSARGDSRPYF; CDR3nt: TGCAGTGCTAGGGGGGACTCTAGGCCGTACTTC
j_gene: TRBJ2-7; abundance: -; d_gene: -; v_gene: TRBV7-2; CDR3aa: CASSPAPRGEQYF; CDR3nt: TGTGCCAGCAGCCCCGCCCCCAGGGGCGAGCAGTACTTC
j_gene: TRBJ2-1; abundance: -; d_gene: TRBD2; v_gene: TRBV5-1; CDR3aa: CASSFGDAGGYNEQFF; CDR3nt: TGCGCCAGCAGCTTCGGAGACGCGGGAGGTTACAATGAGCAGTTCTTC
j_gene: TRBJ2-2; abundance: -; d_gene: TRBD2; v_gene: TRBV7-3; CDR3aa: CASSPGLAVPPGELFF; CDR3nt: TGTGCCAGCAGCCCGGGACTAGCGGTCCCCCCCGGGGAGCTGTTTTTT
j_gene: TRBJ2-7; abundance: once; d_gene: -; v_gene: TRBV2; CDR3aa: CASRSAYEQYF; CDR3nt: TGTGCCAGCAGATCTGCCTACGAGCAGTACTTC
j_gene: TRBJ1-4; abundance: -; d_gene: -; v_gene: TRBV6-1; CDR3aa: CASSVSGFATNEKLFF; CDR3nt: TGTGCCAGCAGTGTCTCGGGGTTTGCAACTAATGAAAAACTGTTTTTT
j_gene: TRBJ1-2; abundance: once; d_gene: TRBD1; v_gene: TRBV18; CDR3aa: CASSPPGTGGFGYTF; CDR3nt: TGTGCCAGCTCCCCTCCGGGGACAGGGGGCTTTGGCTACACCTTC
j_gene: TRBJ2-3; abundance: -; d_gene: TRBD2; v_gene: TRBV5-1; CDR3aa: CASSREGIASTDTQYF; CDR3nt: TGCGCCAGCAGCCGGGAGGGAATAGCCAGCACAGATACGCAGTATTTT
j_gene: TRBJ2-7; abundance: -; d_gene: -; v_gene: TRBV28; CDR3aa: CASSTGHLQYF; CDR3nt: TGTGCCAGCAGCACGGGACATTTGCAGTACTTC
j_gene: TRBJ2-1; abundance: once; d_gene: TRBD2; v_gene: TRBV5-1; CDR3aa: CASSASLAARYNEQFF; CDR3nt: TGCGCCAGCAGCGCCTCACTAGCGGCTCGATACAATGAGCAGTTCTTC
j_gene: TRBJ2-5; abundance: -; d_gene: -; v_gene: TRBV4-3; CDR3aa: CASSLARGETQYF; CDR3nt: TGCGCCAGCAGCCTAGCGAGAGGAGAGACCCAGTACTTC
j_gene: TRBJ2-5; abundance: -; d_gene: -; v_gene: TRBV6-5; CDR3aa: CASRGRGIQETQYF; CDR3nt: TGTGCCAGCCGAGGCAGGGGAATCCAAGAGACCCAGTACTTC
j_gene: TRBJ1-4; abundance: -; d_gene: TRBD1; v_gene: TRBV5-1; CDR3aa: CASSPEAGQGNEKLFF; CDR3nt: TGCGCCAGCAGCCCAGAAGCTGGACAGGGGAATGAAAAACTGTTTTTT
j_gene: TRBJ2-7; abundance: few; d_gene: TRBD1; v_gene: TRBV19; CDR3aa: CASSRGQDSYEQYF; CDR3nt: TGTGCCAGTAGTAGGGGACAGGACTCCTACGAGCAGTACTTC
j_gene: TRBJ1-5; abundance: -; d_gene: -; v_gene: TRBV28; CDR3aa: CASSSVTGRNQPQHF; CDR3nt: TGTGCCAGCAGTTCAGTTACAGGGAGAAATCAGCCCCAGCATTTT
j_gene: TRBJ2-7; abundance: once; d_gene: -; v_gene: TRBV5-4; CDR3aa: CASSGPLGAEQYF; CDR3nt: TGTGCCAGCAGCGGACCGCTCGGGGCCGAGCAGTACTTC
j_gene: TRBJ1-1; abundance: -; d_gene: -; v_gene: TRBV19; CDR3aa: CASSKGMAGANTEAFF; CDR3nt: TGTGCCAGTAGTAAGGGTATGGCAGGGGCGAACACTGAAGCTTTCTTT
j_gene: TRBJ2-1; abundance: -; d_gene: TRBD2; v_gene: TRBV6-4; CDR3aa: CASSRLAGGPSYNEQFF; CDR3nt: TGTGCCAGCAGTCGACTAGCGGGAGGGCCCTCCTACAATGAGCAGTTCTTC
j_gene: TRBJ2-5; abundance: -; d_gene: TRBD1; v_gene: TRBV19; CDR3aa: CASSRPGTGQIGETQYF; CDR3nt: TGTGCCAGTAGTCGCCCTGGGACAGGCCAAATTGGGGAGACCCAGTACTTC
j_gene: TRBJ2-7; abundance: -; d_gene: -; v_gene: TRBV21-1; CDR3aa: CASRERDSGSYEQYF; CDR3nt: TGTGCCAGCAGGGAGAGAGATAGCGGGAGTTACGAGCAGTACTTC
j_gene: TRBJ1-5; abundance: -; d_gene: TRBD1; v_gene: TRBV27; CDR3aa: CASSWDSGQPQHF; CDR3nt: TGTGCCAGCAGTTGGGACAGTGGTCAGCCCCAGCATTTT
j_gene: TRBJ2-7; abundance: -; d_gene: -; v_gene: TRBV19; CDR3aa: CASSSQASGVIGQYF; CDR3nt: TGTGCCAGTAGTTCTCAGGCCAGCGGAGTGATCGGGCAGTACTTC
j_gene: TRBJ1-2; abundance: -; d_gene: TRBD1; v_gene: TRBV7-8; CDR3aa: CASSLTGQGSGYTF; CDR3nt: TGTGCCAGCAGCTTAACGGGACAGGGGAGCGGCTACACCTTC
j_gene: TRBJ1-2; abundance: -; d_gene: TRBD1; v_gene: TRBV2; CDR3aa: CASSLTGNYGYTF; CDR3nt: TGTGCCAGCAGCTTGACAGGGAACTATGGCTACACCTTC
j_gene: TRBJ2-2; abundance: -; d_gene: -; v_gene: TRBV27; CDR3aa: CASSLALIRTGKESGELFF; CDR3nt: TGTGCCAGCAGTTTAGCCCTTATTCGTACAGGGAAAGAATCCGGGGAGCTGTTTTTT
j_gene: TRBJ1-5; abundance: -; d_gene: TRBD1; v_gene: TRBV27; CDR3aa: CASSLRWTGDNQPQHF; CDR3nt: TGTGCCAGCAGTTTGAGATGGACAGGGGATAATCAGCCCCAGCATTTT
j_gene: TRBJ2-1; abundance: -; d_gene: -; v_gene: TRBV28; CDR3aa: CASSLGPPEWDEQFF; CDR3nt: TGTGCCAGCAGTTTGGGCCCTCCAGAGTGGGATGAGCAGTTCTTC
j_gene: TRBJ2-1; abundance: -; d_gene: -; v_gene: TRBV7-9; CDR3aa: CASSFLAGSPFF; CDR3nt: TGTGCCAGCAGCTTTTTGGCGGGTTCCCCGTTCTTC
j_gene: TRBJ2-4; abundance: -; d_gene: -; v_gene: TRBV4-1; CDR3aa: CASSRPQENIQYF; CDR3nt: TGCGCCAGCAGCCGCCCGCAGGAAAACATTCAGTACTTC
j_gene: TRBJ2-6; abundance: -; d_gene: -; v_gene: TRBV7-9; CDR3aa: CASSLFPGANVLTF; CDR3nt: TGTGCCAGCAGCTTATTTCCTGGGGCCAACGTCCTGACTTTC
j_gene: TRBJ1-5; abundance: -; d_gene: -; v_gene: TRBV28; CDR3aa: CASSLLGSSNQPQHF; CDR3nt: TGTGCCAGCAGTTTGTTGGGTTCTAGCAATCAGCCCCAGCATTTT
j_gene: TRBJ2-7; abundance: -; d_gene: -; v_gene: TRBV5-1; CDR3aa: CATQVGIRDPKAEQYF; CDR3nt: TGCGCCACCCAGGTTGGGATCCGGGATCCAAAGGCCGAGCAGTACTTC
j_gene: TRBJ2-7; abundance: -; d_gene: -; v_gene: TRBV2; CDR3aa: CASREGGKQYF; CDR3nt: TGTGCCAGCAGGGAAGGGGGAAAGCAGTACTTC
j_gene: TRBJ2-7; abundance: -; d_gene: -; v_gene: TRBV28; CDR3aa: CASSLRQESYEQYF; CDR3nt: TGTGCCAGCAGTTTACGACAGGAGTCCTACGAGCAGTACTTC
j_gene: TRBJ2-1; abundance: -; d_gene: TRBD2; v_gene: TRBV28; CDR3aa: CASKVSGTSSYNEQFF; CDR3nt: TGTGCCAGCAAGGTTAGCGGGACGAGCTCCTACAATGAGCAGTTCTTC
j_gene: TRBJ1-6; abundance: -; d_gene: TRBD1; v_gene: TRBV7-9; CDR3aa: CASSYDRGNSPLHF; CDR3nt: TGTGCCAGCAGCTACGACAGGGGGAATTCACCCCTCCACTTT
j_gene: TRBJ2-7; abundance: -; d_gene: TRBD2; v_gene: TRBV28; CDR3aa: CASSLAGVSYEQYF; CDR3nt: TGTGCCAGCAGTCTAGCGGGAGTCTCCTACGAGCAGTACTTC
j_gene: TRBJ2-5; abundance: -; d_gene: -; v_gene: TRBV30; CDR3aa: CAWSVLSSGWETQYF; CDR3nt: TGTGCCTGGAGTGTACTTAGTTCTGGGTGGGAGACCCAGTACTTC
j_gene: TRBJ2-3; abundance: -; d_gene: TRBD2; v_gene: TRBV7-3; CDR3aa: CASSFYAGRGDTQYF; CDR3nt: TGTGCCAGCAGCTTTTATGCCGGGAGGGGAGATACGCAGTATTTT
j_gene: TRBJ1-1; abundance: -; d_gene: -; v_gene: TRBV4-2; CDR3aa: CASSQDYLPTGGHTEAFF; CDR3nt: TGTGCCAGCAGCCAAGATTACTTGCCGACGGGGGGGCATACTGAAGCTTTCTTT
j_gene: TRBJ1-2; abundance: -; d_gene: TRBD1; v_gene: TRBV16; CDR3aa: CASSQSATGGGYTF; CDR3nt: TGTGCCAGCAGCCAATCGGCGACAGGGGGTGGCTACACCTTC